This T cell receptor beta chain stems from a study of blood T cells in healthy people across ages. This clonotype was picked up a small number of times. In germline, CDR1 is DFQATT, CDR2 SNEGSKA (reference sequence). The junction had 8 bases not matched to a gene; V was cut back by 3 bases and J by 6 bases. The CDR3 runs 15 residues. Alongside a J-beta primer mix, a sample-barcoded 5' primer served in a second PCR lasting about 6 to 11 cycles. Every sample gave at least 3 million paired-end reads containing CDR3. TCRdb ran MiXCR on the 5' RACE reads and lists one entry per CDR3 protein. The sample yields some 1.8 million distinct CDR3 sequences, around 40% seen once.

The specimen was blood. This rearrangement joins TRBV20-1 to TRBJ2-3, with 11 bases lining up with TRBD1. The TCR sequence derives from a human donor in good health. CDR3 in DNA: TGCAGTGCTAGTCACACGGACAGGGGGCGTGATACGCAGTATTTT. Protein sequence: CSASHTDRGRDTQYF.